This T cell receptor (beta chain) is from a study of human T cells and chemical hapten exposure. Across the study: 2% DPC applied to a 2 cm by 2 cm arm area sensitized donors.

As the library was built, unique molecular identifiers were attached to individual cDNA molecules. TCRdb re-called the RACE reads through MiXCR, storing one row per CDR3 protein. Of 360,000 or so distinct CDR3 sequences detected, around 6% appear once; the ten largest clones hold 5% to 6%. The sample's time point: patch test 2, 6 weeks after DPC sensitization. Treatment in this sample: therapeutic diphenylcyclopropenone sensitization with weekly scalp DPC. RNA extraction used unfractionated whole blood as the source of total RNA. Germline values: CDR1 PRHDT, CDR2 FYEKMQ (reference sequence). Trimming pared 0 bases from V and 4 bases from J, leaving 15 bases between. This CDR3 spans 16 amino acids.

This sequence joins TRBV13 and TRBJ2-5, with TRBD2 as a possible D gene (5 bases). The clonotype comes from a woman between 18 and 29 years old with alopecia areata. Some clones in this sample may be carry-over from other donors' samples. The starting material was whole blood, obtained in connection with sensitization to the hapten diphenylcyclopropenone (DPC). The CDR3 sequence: CASSLGLTGGRETQYF. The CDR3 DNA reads TGTGCCAGCAGCTTAGGCCTAACCGGCGGGCGAGAGACCCAGTACTTC.